This T cell receptor (beta chain) comes out of a study of cytomegalovirus exposure and HLA in healthy donors. In the study overall: There were some 120 million unique TCR beta sequences, drawn from about 179 million T cells, in an earlier analysis. Assignment to the Caucasian-associated ancestry cluster applied to around 80% of the roughly 400 genotyped donors.

Per germline, CDR1 SGHRS and CDR2 YFSETQ. The CDR3 runs 16 residues. Losses at the gene ends were 0 bases for V and 8 bases for J; bases not matched to a gene: 11. The study's findings and limits: Most likely, a cluster of highly shared sequence variants arose as a sequencing artifact. Near-uniform donor sequencing depth was presumed by presence/absence analyses.

Concerning this clone itself: No antigen is known for it.

The PCR employed 60 Vbeta primers together with 13 Jbeta primers. Sequencing was performed with immunoSEQ multiplex PCR; in TCRdb, only in-frame clones are kept and a portion is missing. The sample holds about 140,000 clones, more than 70% seen once. The chain combines TRBV5-1 with TRBJ2-4, with 7 bases aligning to TRBD2. The sequence was collected from a male donor in good health and CMV-seronegative. The sequenced sample was PBMCs. The CDR3 protein is CASSLGQGGEVDIQYF. The CDR3 DNA reads TGCGCCAGCAGCTTGGGGCAGGGAGGGGAGGTAGACATTCAGTACTTC.